The 3 T cell receptor beta chains given below trace back to one sample, sequenced in a study of blood T cells in healthy people across ages. Combining a sample-barcoded 5' primer with a J-beta primer mix, a second PCR ran for 7 to 11 cycles. Each CDR3 protein is one row after TCRdb ran MiXCR on the 5' RACE reads. There are about 830,000 distinct CDR3 sequences in the sample; roughly 60% occur only once, and about a quarter lies in the top ten. Sequenced input: blood. These receptors were obtained from a man aged 25 to 40 in good health.

The sample holds one count of this clonotype. The V gene is TRBV7-8, the J gene TRBJ1-1, with D perhaps matching TRBD1 (5 bases). With 5 bases removed from V and 6 bases from J, the gap between germline ends came to 22 bases. The CDR3 consists of 16 residues. CDR1 is SGHVS and CDR2 is FQNEAQ in the germline V gene. Here the CDR3 DNA reads TGTGCCAGCAGCCCTTTTGGTGCAGGCACAGGCTCTGAAGCTTTCTTT. Translation: CASSPFGAGTGSEAFF.

This clonotype turned up a few times. The V and J genes are TRBV29-1 and TRBJ2-6, with 8 nucleotides matching TRBD1. Germline CDR1 SQVTM, CDR2 ANQGSEA. CDR3 length equals 16 residues. V shed 4 bases and J 3 bases; nucleotides not matched to a gene: 8. For the CDR3, the DNA is TGCAGCGTTGTCGAGGCAGGGGGCAATGGGGCCAACGTCCTGACTTTC. The encoded protein is CSVVEAGGNGANVLTF.

The chain joins TRBV5-1 to TRBJ1-2; possible D gene TRBD1, 5 bases. V lost 4 bases to trimming and J lost 3 bases, with 16 bases between them. Germline lookup yields CDR1 SGHRS and CDR2 YFSETQ. This CDR3 comprises 15 residues. The CDR3 bases are TGCGCCAGCAGCCAAACCGGACGGGGGTACTATGGCTACACCTTC. Its translation: CASSQTGRGYYGYTF.